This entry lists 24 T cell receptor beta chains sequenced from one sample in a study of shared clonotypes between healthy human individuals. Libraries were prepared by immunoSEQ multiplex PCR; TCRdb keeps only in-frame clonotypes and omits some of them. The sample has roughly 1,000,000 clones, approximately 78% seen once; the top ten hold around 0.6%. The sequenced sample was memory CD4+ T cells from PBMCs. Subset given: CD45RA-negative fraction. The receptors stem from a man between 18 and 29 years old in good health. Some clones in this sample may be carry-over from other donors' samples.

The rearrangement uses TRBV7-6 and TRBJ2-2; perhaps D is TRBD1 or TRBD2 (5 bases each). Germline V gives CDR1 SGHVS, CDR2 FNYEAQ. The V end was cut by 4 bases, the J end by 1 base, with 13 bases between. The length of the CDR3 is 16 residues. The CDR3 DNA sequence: TGTGCCAGCAGCTCCCAGAGGGGCGGGAACACCGGGGAGCTGTTTTTT. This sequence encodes CASSSQRGGNTGELFF.

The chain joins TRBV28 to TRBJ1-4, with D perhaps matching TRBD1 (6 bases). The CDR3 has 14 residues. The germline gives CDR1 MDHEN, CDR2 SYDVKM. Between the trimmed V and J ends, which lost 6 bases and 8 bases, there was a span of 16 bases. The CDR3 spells CASRLGGAWEKLFF. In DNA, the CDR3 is TGTGCCAGCAGGCTGGGGGGCGCCTGGGAAAAACTGTTTTTT.

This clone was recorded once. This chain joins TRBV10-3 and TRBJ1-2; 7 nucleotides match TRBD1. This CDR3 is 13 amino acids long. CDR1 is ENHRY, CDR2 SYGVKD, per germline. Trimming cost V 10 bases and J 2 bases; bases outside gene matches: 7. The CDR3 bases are TGTGCCACAAGCGTGGGACAGAACTATGGCTACACCTTC. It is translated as CATSVGQNYGYTF.

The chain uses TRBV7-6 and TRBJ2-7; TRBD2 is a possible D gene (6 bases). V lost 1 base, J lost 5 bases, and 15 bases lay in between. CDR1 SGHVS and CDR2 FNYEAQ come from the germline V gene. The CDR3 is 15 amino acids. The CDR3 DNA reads TGTGCCAGCAGCTTAGGCGGGACTTACCCCGACGAGCAGTACTTC. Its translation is CASSLGGTYPDEQYF.

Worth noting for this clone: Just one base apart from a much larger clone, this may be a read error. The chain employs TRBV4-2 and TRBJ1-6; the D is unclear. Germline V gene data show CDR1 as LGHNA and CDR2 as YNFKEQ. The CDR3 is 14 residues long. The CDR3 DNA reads TGTGCCAGCGGCCAAGCGAATGTTAATTCACCCCTCCACTTT. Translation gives CASGQANVNSPLHF.

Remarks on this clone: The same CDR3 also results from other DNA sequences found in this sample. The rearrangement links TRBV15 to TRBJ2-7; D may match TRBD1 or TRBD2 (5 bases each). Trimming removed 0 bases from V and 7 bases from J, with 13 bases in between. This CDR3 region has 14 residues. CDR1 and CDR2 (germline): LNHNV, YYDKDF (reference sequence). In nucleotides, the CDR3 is TGTGCCACCAGCAGAGATCGGGGACGCGGGGAGCAGTACTTC. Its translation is CATSRDRGRGEQYF.

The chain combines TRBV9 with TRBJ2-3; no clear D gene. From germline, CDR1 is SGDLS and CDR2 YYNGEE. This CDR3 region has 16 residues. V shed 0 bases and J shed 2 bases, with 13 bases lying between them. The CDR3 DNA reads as TGTGCCAGCAGCGTAGGGGTAGGTGTAATCACAGATACGCAGTATTTT. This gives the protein CASSVGVGVITDTQYF. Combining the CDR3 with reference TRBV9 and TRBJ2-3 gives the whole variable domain DSGVTQTPKHLITATGQRVTLRCSPRSGDLSVYWYQQSLDQGLQFLIQYYNGEERAKGNILERFSAQQFPDLHSELNLSSLELGDSALYFCASSVGVGVITDTQYFGPGTRLTVL.

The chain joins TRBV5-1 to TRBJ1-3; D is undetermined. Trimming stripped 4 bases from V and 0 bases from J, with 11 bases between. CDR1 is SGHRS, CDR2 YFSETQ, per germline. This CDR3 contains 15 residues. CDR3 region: CASSIDGSSGNTIYF. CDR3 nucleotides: TGCGCCAGCAGCATAGACGGGAGCTCTGGAAACACCATATATTTT.

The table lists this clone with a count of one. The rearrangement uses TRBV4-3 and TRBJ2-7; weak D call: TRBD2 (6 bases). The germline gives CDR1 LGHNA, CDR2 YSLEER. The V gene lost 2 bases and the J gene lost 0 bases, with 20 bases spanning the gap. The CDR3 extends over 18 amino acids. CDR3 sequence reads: CASSQLPLAERSSYEQYF. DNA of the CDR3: TGCGCCAGCAGCCAACTGCCCTTAGCGGAGAGGAGCTCCTACGAGCAGTACTTC.

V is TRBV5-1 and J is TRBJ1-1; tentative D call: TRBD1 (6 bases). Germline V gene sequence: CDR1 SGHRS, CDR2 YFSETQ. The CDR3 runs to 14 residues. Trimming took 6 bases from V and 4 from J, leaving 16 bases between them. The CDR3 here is CASTIRGLGTEAFF. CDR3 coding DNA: TGCGCCAGCACGATTCGGGGGCTTGGCACTGAAGCTTTCTTT. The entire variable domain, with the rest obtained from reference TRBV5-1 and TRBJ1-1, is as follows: KAGVTQTPRYLIKTRGQQVTLSCSPISGHRSVSWYQQTPGQGLQFLFEYFSETQRNKGNFPGRFSGRQFSNSRSEMNVSTLELGDSALYLCASTIRGLGTEAFFGQGTRLTVV.

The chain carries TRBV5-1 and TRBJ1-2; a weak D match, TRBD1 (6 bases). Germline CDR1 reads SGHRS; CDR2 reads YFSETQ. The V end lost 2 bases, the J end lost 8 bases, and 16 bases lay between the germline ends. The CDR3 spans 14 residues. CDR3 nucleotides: TGCGCCAGCAGCTTCGACCCGGGGGGCAACGGCTACACCTTC. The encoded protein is CASSFDPGGNGYTF.

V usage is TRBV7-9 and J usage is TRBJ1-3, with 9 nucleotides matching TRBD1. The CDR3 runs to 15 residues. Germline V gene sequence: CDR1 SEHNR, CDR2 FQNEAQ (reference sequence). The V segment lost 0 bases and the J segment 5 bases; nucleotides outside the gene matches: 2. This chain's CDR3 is CASSLAQGARNTIYF. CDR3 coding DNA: TGTGCCAGCAGCTTAGCACAGGGGGCTAGAAACACCATATATTTT.

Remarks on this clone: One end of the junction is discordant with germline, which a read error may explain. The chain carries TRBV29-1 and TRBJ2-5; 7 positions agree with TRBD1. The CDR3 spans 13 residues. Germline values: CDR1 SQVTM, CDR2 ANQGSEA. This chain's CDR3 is CSAKGAKQEAQYF. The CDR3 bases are TGCAGCGCCAAGGGGGCAAAGCAAGAGGCCCAGTACTTC.

The CDR3 here is CASSLAAGVSYEQYF. The DNA for the CDR3 is TGTGCCAGCAGCTTAGCGGCGGGAGTGTCCTACGAGCAGTACTTC. V is TRBV11-2 and J is TRBJ2-7; 7 bases agree with TRBD2. The CDR3 extends over 15 amino acids. The V gene end was trimmed by 1 base and the J gene end by 1 base; junction bases not matched to a gene: 4. CDR1 SGHAT and CDR2 FQNNGV come from the germline V gene.

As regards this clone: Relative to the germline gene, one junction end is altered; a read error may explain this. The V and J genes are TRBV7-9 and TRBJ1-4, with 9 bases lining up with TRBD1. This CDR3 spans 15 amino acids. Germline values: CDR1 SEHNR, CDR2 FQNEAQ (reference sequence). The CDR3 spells CASSPLAGQGPLGPF. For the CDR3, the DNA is TGTGCCAGCAGCCCCTTGGCGGGACAGGGACCTTTAGGACCCTTT.

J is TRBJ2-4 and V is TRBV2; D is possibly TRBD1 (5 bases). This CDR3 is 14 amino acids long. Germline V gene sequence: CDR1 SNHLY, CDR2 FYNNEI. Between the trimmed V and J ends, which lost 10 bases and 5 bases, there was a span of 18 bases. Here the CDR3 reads CATSSAGAQNIQYF. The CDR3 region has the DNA TGTGCCACCTCAAGTGCTGGGGCCCAAAACATTCAGTACTTC.

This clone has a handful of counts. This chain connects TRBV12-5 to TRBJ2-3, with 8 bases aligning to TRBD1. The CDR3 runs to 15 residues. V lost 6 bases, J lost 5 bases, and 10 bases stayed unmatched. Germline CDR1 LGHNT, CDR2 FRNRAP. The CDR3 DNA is TGTGCTAGTGGACCTGACAGGGGCTTAGAAGATACGCAGTATTTT. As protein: CASGPDRGLEDTQYF.

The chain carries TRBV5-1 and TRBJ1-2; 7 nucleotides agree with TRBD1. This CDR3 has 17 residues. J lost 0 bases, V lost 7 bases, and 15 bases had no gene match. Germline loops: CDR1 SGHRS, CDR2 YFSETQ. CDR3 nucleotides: TGCGCCAGCCGACCCTTCCGGGACAGTGCGACTAACTATGGCTACACCTTC. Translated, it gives CASRPFRDSATNYGYTF.

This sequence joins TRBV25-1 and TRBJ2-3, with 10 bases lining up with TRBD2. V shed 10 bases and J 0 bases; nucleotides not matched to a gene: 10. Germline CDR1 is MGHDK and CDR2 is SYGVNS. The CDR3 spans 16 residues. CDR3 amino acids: CATQGVTSGSTDTQYF. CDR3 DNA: TGTGCCACCCAAGGGGTGACTAGCGGGAGCACAGATACGCAGTATTTT.

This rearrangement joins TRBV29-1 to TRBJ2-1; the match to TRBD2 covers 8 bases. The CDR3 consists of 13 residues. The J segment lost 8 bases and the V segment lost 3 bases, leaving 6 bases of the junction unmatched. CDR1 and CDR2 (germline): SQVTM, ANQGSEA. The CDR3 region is CSVEERELDEQFF. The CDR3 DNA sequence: TGCAGCGTTGAGGAGCGGGAGTTGGATGAGCAGTTCTTC.

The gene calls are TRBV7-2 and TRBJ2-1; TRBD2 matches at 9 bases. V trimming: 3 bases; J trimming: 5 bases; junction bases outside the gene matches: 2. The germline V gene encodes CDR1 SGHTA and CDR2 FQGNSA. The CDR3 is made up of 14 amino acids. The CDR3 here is CASSFRGGDNEQFF. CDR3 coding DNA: TGTGCCAGCAGCTTTCGCGGGGGGGACAATGAGCAGTTCTTC.

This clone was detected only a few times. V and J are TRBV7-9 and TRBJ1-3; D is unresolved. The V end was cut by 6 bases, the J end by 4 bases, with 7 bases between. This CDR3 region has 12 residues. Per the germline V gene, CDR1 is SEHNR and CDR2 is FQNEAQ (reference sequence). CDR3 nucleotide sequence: TGTGCCAGCAGGGGGATAGGAAACACCATATATTTT. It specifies CASRGIGNTIYF.

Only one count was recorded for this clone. The CDR3 coding sequence is TGCGCCAGCAGCTCGGGGACTAGCGGGATGCAAGAGACCCAGTACTTC. Translating gives CASSSGTSGMQETQYF. The J gene is TRBJ2-5, the V gene TRBV5-1; TRBD2 agrees at 13 bases. The CDR3 contains 16 residues. V was clipped by 3 bases and J by 2 bases; unmatched bases: 4. Germline V lookup: CDR1 SGHRS, CDR2 YFSETQ.

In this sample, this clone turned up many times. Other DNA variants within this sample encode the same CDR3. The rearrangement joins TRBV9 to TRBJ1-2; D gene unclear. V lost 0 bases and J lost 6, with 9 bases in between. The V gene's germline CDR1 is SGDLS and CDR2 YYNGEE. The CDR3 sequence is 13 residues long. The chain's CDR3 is CASSVGEKNGYTF. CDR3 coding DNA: TGTGCCAGCAGCGTAGGGGAGAAGAATGGCTACACCTTC.